The rows below give T cell receptor beta chains drawn from one sample of a study of OX40 agonist ivuxolimab in advanced cancers. Here immunoSEQ multiplex PCR was the method, and the copy in TCRdb shows in-frame clones only, minus some. The sample holds more than 45,000 clones, roughly 94% seen once. The sample consisted of CD4+ or CD8+ T cells sorted from blood, taken in a trial of the OX40 agonist ivuxolimab. The receptors shown here come from an adult with an advanced solid tumor such as melanoma, head and neck, liver or kidney cancer. The CDR3 runs from the conserved cysteine through the conserved F or W. D genes are given only for firm matches. Clone size appears in some rows only: once, few, many, or a class for an expanded clone.

CDR3 protein	CDR3 DNA	J gene	V gene	D gene	clone size
CASSAYSYGYTF	TGTGCCAGTAGTGCTTACAGTTATGGCTACACCTTC	TRBJ1-2	TRBV19	NA	NA
CASSLVAGGANEQFF	TGTGCCAGCAGCTTAGTAGCGGGAGGGGCCAATGAGCAGTTCTTC	TRBJ2-1	TRBV7-9	TRBD2	NA
CASSFDSSNTGELFF	TGTGCCAGCAGCTTCGACAGTTCGAACACCGGGGAGCTGTTTTTT	TRBJ2-2	TRBV5-5	NA	NA
CAISKAGALGDGYTF	TGTGCCATCAGCAAAGCGGGGGCTTTAGGGGATGGCTACACCTTC	TRBJ1-2	TRBV10-3	NA	NA
CASSLGPNTEAFF	TGTGCCAGCAGCTTGGGTCCGAACACTGAAGCTTTCTTT	TRBJ1-1	TRBV5-6	NA	NA
CASSPPRHEQYF	TGTGCCAGCAGCCCCCCCCGGCACGAGCAGTACTTC	TRBJ2-7	TRBV6-1	NA	once
CAWSAGSGSPQETQYF	TGTGCCTGGAGCGCAGGGTCGGGCAGCCCTCAAGAGACCCAGTACTTC	TRBJ2-5	TRBV30	NA	once
CASGEGETQYF	TGTGCCAGCGGGGAGGGCGAGACCCAGTACTTC	TRBJ2-5	TRBV6-5	TRBD2	NA
CASSYKGLSVETQYF	TGTGCCAGCAGTTACAAGGGCCTATCAGTGGAGACCCAGTACTTC	TRBJ2-5	TRBV6-5	NA	NA
CASSIVGDTQYF	TGTGCCAGCAGCATTGTAGGAGATACGCAGTATTTT	TRBJ2-3	TRBV7-6	NA	NA
CASSYSPGMTTDTQYF	TGTGCCAGCAGTTACTCGCCGGGGATGACCACAGATACGCAGTATTTT	TRBJ2-3	TRBV6-5	NA	NA
CASSQKSNDLAPQETQYF	TGCGCCAGCAGCCAAAAAAGCAACGATCTAGCGCCACAAGAGACCCAGTACTTC	TRBJ2-5	TRBV4-1	NA	NA
CASSYRGVTEAFF	TGTGCCAGCAGTTACCGAGGGGTGACTGAAGCTTTCTTT	TRBJ1-1	TRBV6-5	NA	once
CASSVGGMGDEKLFF	TGTGCCAGCAGCGTAGGGGGCATGGGAGATGAAAAACTGTTTTTT	TRBJ1-4	TRBV9	NA	few
CASSLGTGGAYEQYF	TGTGCCAGCAGTTTGGGCACGGGCGGGGCTTACGAGCAGTACTTC	TRBJ2-7	TRBV27	NA	NA
CASSDPRLWRSRNQPQHF	TGTGCCAGCAGTGACCCCCGCCTTTGGAGGTCAAGGAATCAGCCCCAGCATTTT	TRBJ1-5	TRBV6-4	NA	NA
CASSQVPGGLDNEQFF	TGCGCCAGCAGCCAAGTCCCGGGAGGGCTGGACAATGAGCAGTTCTTC	TRBJ2-1	TRBV4-3	TRBD2	NA
CASSFLGKYEQYF	TGTGCCAGCAGTTTCTTAGGGAAATACGAGCAGTACTTC	TRBJ2-7	TRBV27	NA	NA
CASSPGTGSYQETQYF	TGTGCCAGCAGCCCGGGGACAGGGTCGTACCAAGAGACCCAGTACTTC	TRBJ2-5	TRBV7-9	TRBD1	NA
CACLGAADSEQYF	TGTGCCTGCCTCGGGGCGGCCGACTCCGAGCAGTACTTC	TRBJ2-7	TRBV30	NA	NA
CASSIVSGGNTEAFF	TGTGCCAGTAGTATCGTCTCCGGAGGGAACACTGAAGCTTTCTTT	TRBJ1-1	TRBV19	NA	NA
CASSPQDTGELFF	TGTGCCAGCAGCCCACAGGACACCGGGGAGCTGTTTTTT	TRBJ2-2	TRBV7-9	NA	NA
CASTMGSRGSTDTQYF	TGTGCCAGTACGATGGGCTCCCGGGGAAGCACAGATACGCAGTATTTT	TRBJ2-3	TRBV19	NA	NA
CASSQEQGLTYEQYF	TGCGCCAGCAGCCAAGAGCAGGGCCTAACCTACGAGCAGTACTTC	TRBJ2-7	TRBV4-1	NA	NA
CASSLNEGTEAFF	TGTGCCAGCAGCCTTAATGAGGGAACTGAAGCTTTCTTT	TRBJ1-1	TRBV6-5	NA	NA
CASSSLLGQESYEQYF	TGTGCCAGCAGTTCCTTACTGGGACAGGAGAGCTACGAGCAGTACTTC	TRBJ2-7	TRBV27	TRBD1	NA
CASSLRGDGYEQYF	TGTGCCAGCAGCCTCAGGGGAGATGGGTACGAGCAGTACTTC	TRBJ2-7	TRBV11-2	NA	NA
CASSVTDTAYEQYF	TGTGCCAGCAGCGTGACGGACACAGCCTACGAGCAGTACTTC	TRBJ2-7	TRBV9	NA	once
CASTHEGASSYNEQFF	TGTGCCAGCACTCACGAGGGAGCGTCCTCCTACAATGAGCAGTTCTTC	TRBJ2-1	TRBV9	NA	NA
CASSHGQGAGYTF	TGCGCCAGCAGCCACGGACAGGGGGCAGGCTACACCTTC	TRBJ1-2	TRBV4-1	TRBD1	NA
CASSLGGRDYGYTF	TGTGCCAGCAGTTTAGGGGGGCGGGACTATGGCTACACCTTC	TRBJ1-2	TRBV28	NA	NA
CASSLEGLAVEQFF	TGTGCCAGCAGCTTAGAGGGACTAGCAGTTGAGCAGTTCTTC	TRBJ2-1	TRBV7-6	TRBD2	NA
CASSLLLGVEETQYF	TGTGCCAGCAGCCTTCTTCTGGGGGTGGAAGAGACCCAGTACTTC	TRBJ2-5	TRBV6-1	NA	NA
CASSFRDTISDEQYF	TGTGCCAGCAGCTTTCGGGACACAATAAGCGACGAGCAGTACTTC	TRBJ2-7	TRBV7-2	NA	NA
CASSLAGGLQPQHF	TGCGCCAGCAGCTTGGCGGGGGGCTTGCAGCCCCAGCATTTT	TRBJ1-5	TRBV5-1	NA	NA
CASSLGDASGYTF	TGTGCCAGCAGCTTAGGAGACGCCAGTGGCTACACCTTC	TRBJ1-2	TRBV7-8	NA	NA
CASTRGRGSTDTQYF	TGTGCCAGCACAAGGGGGCGGGGTAGCACAGATACGCAGTATTTT	TRBJ2-3	TRBV25-1	NA	NA
CASSLNWLAGVADTQYF	TGTGCCAGCAGCTTAAACTGGCTAGCGGGAGTTGCAGATACGCAGTATTTT	TRBJ2-3	TRBV7-2	TRBD2	NA
CASGLAGVGDTQYF	TGTGCCAGTGGGCTAGCGGGGGTAGGAGATACGCAGTATTTT	TRBJ2-3	TRBV9	TRBD2	NA
CASSEGVNQPQHF	TGTGCCAGCAGCGAGGGGGTAAATCAGCCCCAGCATTTT	TRBJ1-5	TRBV9	NA	NA
CASSFGQITGELFF	TGTGCCAGCAGTTTTGGACAGATCACCGGGGAGCTGTTTTTT	TRBJ2-2	TRBV28	NA	NA
CASSQAGLAAYEQYF	TGCGCCAGCAGCCAAGCAGGACTAGCGGCCTACGAGCAGTACTTC	TRBJ2-7	TRBV4-1	TRBD2	NA
CASSRLLAGGPGEQYF	TGTGCCAGCAGCCGCCTTCTAGCGGGTGGTCCGGGCGAGCAGTACTTC	TRBJ2-7	TRBV4-2	TRBD2	NA